Below are 13 T cell receptor beta chains sequenced from a single sample in a study of cytomegalovirus exposure and HLA in healthy donors. The PCR employed 60 Vbeta primers together with 13 Jbeta primers. Profiling relied on immunoSEQ multiplex PCR, and the TCRdb table lists in-frame clones only, not all of them. This sample has about 83,000 clones, with about 81% found just once. The specimen sequenced was PBMCs. The source of these receptors is a man in his sixties in good health and CMV-seronegative.

This clone was seen more than once but under ten times. The chain links TRBV7-9 to TRBJ2-1; a possible D gene is TRBD2 (6 bases). The CDR3 extends over 13 amino acids. Trimming removed 2 bases at V and 10 bases at J, with 12 bases between. Per the germline V gene, CDR1 is SEHNR and CDR2 is FQNEAQ (reference sequence). CDR3 nucleotides: TGTGCCAGCAGCTTACGGCTCGCGGGGGAGCAGTTCTTC. It yields the protein CASSLRLAGEQFF.

This chain joins TRBV6-5 and TRBJ1-2; 9 nucleotides match TRBD1. The trim removed 5 bases at V and 7 bases at J, leaving 11 bases unmatched. Germline V gives CDR1 MNHEY, CDR2 SVGAGI. The length of the CDR3 is 15 residues. CDR3 DNA: TGTGCCAGCAGTGTAACGGACAGGGGAGGGGGTGGCTACACCTTC. Amino acid sequence: CASSVTDRGGGGYTF.

This clone was seen only a few times. The DNA of the CDR3 is TGTGCCAGCAGGCCGAGCGTCAGCAATCAGCCCCAGCATTTT. This codes for CASRPSVSNQPQHF. The rearrangement links TRBV28 to TRBJ1-5; unclear D gene. The CDR3 sequence is 14 residues long. The germline V gene encodes CDR1 MDHEN and CDR2 SYDVKM. V was clipped by 6 bases and J by 1 base, with 10 bases between them.

The V and J genes are TRBV5-1 and TRBJ2-2, with TRBD1 matching 9 bases. The ends lost 5 bases at V and 1 base at J; junction bases unmatched: 12. Germline values: CDR1 SGHRS, CDR2 YFSETQ. The CDR3 has 18 amino acids. CDR3: CASRTGGQGWVNTGELFF. In DNA form, the CDR3 reads TGCGCCAGCAGGACGGGGGGACAGGGATGGGTGAACACCGGGGAGCTGTTTTTT.

This sequence joins TRBV5-4 and TRBJ2-7; 9 bases align to TRBD1. The CDR3 has 15 amino acids. CDR1 and CDR2 (germline): SGHNT, YYREEE (reference sequence). Trimming cost V 2 bases and J 6 bases; bases outside gene matches: 9. The CDR3 loop reads CASSLAGQGLSEQYF. As DNA, the CDR3 is TGTGCCAGCAGCTTAGCGGGACAGGGTCTAAGCGAGCAGTACTTC.

Notes on this clone: The same CDR3 is also encoded by other DNA sequences in this sample. The rearrangement joins TRBV5-1 to TRBJ2-3; 9 positions match TRBD2. Per germline, CDR1 SGHRS and CDR2 YFSETQ. The CDR3 has 15 amino acids. V lost 0 bases, J lost 1 base, and 0 bases stayed unmatched. CDR3 bases: TGCGCCAGCAGCTTGGTAGCGGGGGGCACAGATACGCAGTATTTT. Residues: CASSLVAGGTDTQYF.

J is TRBJ1-6 and V is TRBV30; 8 positions agree with TRBD1. Trimming at V came to 4 bases and at J to 4 bases, leaving 6 bases not matched to a gene. The CDR3 runs to 15 residues. Germline values: CDR1 GTSNPN, CDR2 SVGIG (reference sequence). CDR3 DNA: TGTGCCTGGACATCAGGGGGCAATTATAATTCACCCCTCCACTTT. It translates to CAWTSGGNYNSPLHF.

This chain joins TRBV18 and TRBJ2-7, with 11 nucleotides matching TRBD2. CDR3 length equals 15 residues. In germline, CDR1 is KGHSH, CDR2 LQKENI. With 3 bases clipped from V and 3 bases from J, the junction kept 4 bases outside the gene matches. The CDR3 is CASSPMLAGGYEQYF. In DNA, the CDR3 is TGTGCCAGCTCACCGATGCTAGCGGGAGGCTACGAGCAGTACTTC.

This chain links TRBV6-6 with TRBJ2-2; TRBD2 matches at 7 bases. Germline CDR1 and CDR2: MNHNY and SVGAGI (reference sequence). After removal of 5 bases from V and 4 bases from J, the junction contained 1 base not matched to a gene. This CDR3 spans 13 amino acids. CDR3 sequence: CASSPSGTGELFF. In nucleotides, the CDR3 is TGTGCCAGCAGTCCTAGCGGCACCGGGGAGCTGTTTTTT.

The chain joins TRBV19 to TRBJ1-1, with 8 bases matching TRBD1. The germline V gene has CDR1 LNHDA and CDR2 SQIVND (reference sequence). The ends lost 4 bases at V and 7 bases at J; junction bases unmatched: 8. This CDR3 comprises 14 residues. This chain's CDR3 is CASSTGDRIGEAFF. DNA for the CDR3: TGTGCCAGTAGTACGGGGGACAGGATAGGTGAAGCTTTCTTT.

The rearrangement uses TRBV7-2 and TRBJ1-2; the D is unclear. The germline V and J ends were trimmed by 11 bases and 5 bases, with 18 bases remaining between them. The CDR3 length is 13 residues. Looked up from germline, CDR1 is SGHTA and CDR2 is FQGNSA. This chain's CDR3 is CAEASAGRYGYTF. In DNA form, the CDR3 reads TGTGCCGAAGCTTCGGCCGGGAGGTATGGCTACACCTTC.

The V and J genes are TRBV6-5 and TRBJ2-7, with TRBD2 identical over 7 bases. This CDR3 is 14 amino acids long. The V gene end was trimmed by 0 bases and the J gene end by 4 bases; junction bases not matched to a gene: 3. Germline V gene data show CDR1 as MNHEY and CDR2 as SVGAGI. CDR3 nucleotide sequence: TGTGCCAGCAGTTACTCGAGGGAGGGGTACGAGCAGTACTTC. It codes for CASSYSREGYEQYF.

This clone has only a few counts. The V and J genes are TRBV25-1 and TRBJ1-6; D is unclear. This CDR3 is built from 14 residues. V was clipped by 6 bases and J by 5 bases, with 11 bases between them. CDR1 and CDR2 from the germline V gene are MGHDK and SYGVNS. CDR3 residues: CASRRATHNSPLHF. The DNA for the CDR3 is TGTGCCAGCAGGCGGGCCACGCATAATTCACCCCTCCACTTT.